Each of the 23 T cell receptor beta chains below was sequenced from the same sample in a study of shared clonotypes between healthy human individuals. Naivety among CD8 cells was defined by CD45RO negativity and positive CCR7 selection, thereby excluding terminally differentiated effector memory CD45RA+ cells. The method was immunoSEQ multiplex PCR; TCRdb's version includes in-frame clones alone and lacks a portion of them. The data show about 2.1 million clones, around 93% seen once. Sequences were obtained from naive CD8+ T cells from PBMCs. All receptors come from a man between 18 and 29 years old in good health. Some clones in this sample may be carry-over from other donors' samples.

This chain uses TRBV28 with TRBJ2-6; unclear D gene. This CDR3 contains 16 residues. V gave up 1 base and J gave up 0 bases, with 7 bases separating them. Looked up from germline, CDR1 is MDHEN and CDR2 is SYDVKM. The CDR3 DNA reads TGTGCCAGCAGTTTATTAAGTTACTCTGGGGCCAACGTCCTGACTTTC. This gives the protein CASSLLSYSGANVLTF.

V is TRBV9 and J is TRBJ2-5; D is perhaps TRBD1 (5 bases). This CDR3 region has 13 residues. The germline gives CDR1 SGDLS, CDR2 YYNGEE. The V and J ends lost 2 bases and 3 bases respectively, with 8 bases between them. CDR3 nucleotide sequence: TGTGCCAGCAGCGTTCTAGGGGAAGAGACCCAGTACTTC. This encodes CASSVLGEETQYF.

The chain has TRBV9 and TRBJ2-3; D is perhaps TRBD1 or TRBD2 (5 bases each). The V and J ends lost 4 bases and 4 bases respectively, with 16 bases between them. Germline-derived CDR1 and CDR2 are SGDLS and YYNGEE. This CDR3 comprises 15 residues. The CDR3 region is CASSISGTAADTQYF. The CDR3 DNA reads TGTGCCAGCAGCATTTCCGGGACCGCGGCAGATACGCAGTATTTT.

The V gene is TRBV4-2, the J gene TRBJ1-1; D call uncertain. The germline V gene encodes CDR1 LGHNA and CDR2 YNFKEQ. This CDR3 contains 13 residues. Trimming removed 7 bases at V and 1 base at J, with 10 bases between. The CDR3 loop is CASNSNKNTEAFF. The CDR3 bases are TGTGCCAGCAACTCAAACAAGAACACTGAAGCTTTCTTT.

This clone was seen more than once but under ten times. This chain uses TRBV19 with TRBJ1-1; unclear D gene. CDR1 is LNHDA and CDR2 is SQIVND in the germline V gene (reference sequence). Trimming pared 5 bases from V and 5 bases from J, leaving 6 bases between. The CDR3 contains 11 residues. In DNA, the CDR3 is TGTGCCAGTAGTTACGTGACTGAAGCTTTCTTT. Its translation is CASSYVTEAFF. Combining the CDR3 with reference TRBV19 and TRBJ1-1 gives the whole variable domain DGGITQSPKYLFRKEGQNVTLSCEQNLNHDAMYWYRQDPGQGLRLIYYSQIVNDFQKGDIAEGYSVSREKKESFPLTVTSAQKNPTAFYLCASSYVTEAFFGQGTRLTVV.

This clone was seen once. V usage is TRBV7-2 and J usage is TRBJ2-3; 11 nucleotides match TRBD2. This CDR3 region has 17 residues. The V and J ends lost 3 bases and 4 bases, in that order; junction bases with no gene match: 9. The germline CDR1 and CDR2 sequences are SGHTA and FQGNSA. CDR3 in DNA: TGTGCCAGCAGCTTCCAACTAGCGGGAGTTTCGGCAGATACGCAGTATTTT. Translating it yields CASSFQLAGVSADTQYF.

The V call is TRBV28, the J call TRBJ1-6; tentatively, D is TRBD1 (5 bases). Trimming cost V 6 bases and J 0 bases, with 21 bases left between them. The CDR3 has 19 residues. The germline V gene encodes CDR1 MDHEN and CDR2 SYDVKM. CDR3 coding DNA: TGTGCCAGCAGCCGGGACCCCCTCCCTGGGAGCTCCTATAATTCACCCCTCCACTTT. This sequence encodes CASSRDPLPGSSYNSPLHF.

The chain has TRBV4-2 and TRBJ2-7; 9 bases match TRBD1. Germline lookup yields CDR1 LGHNA and CDR2 YNFKEQ. The CDR3 totals 15 residues. The V gene end was trimmed by 5 bases and the J gene end by 6 bases; junction bases not matched to a gene: 11. Here the CDR3 reads CASSSQGDREGEQYF. CDR3 coding DNA: TGTGCCAGCAGCTCCCAGGGGGACAGGGAGGGCGAGCAGTACTTC.

The chain couples TRBV7-2 to TRBJ2-7; D is ambiguous. The CDR3 loop spans 15 amino acids. CDR1 is SGHTA, CDR2 FQGNSA, per germline. Between the trimmed V and J ends, which lost 5 bases and 2 bases, there was a span of 16 bases. The CDR3, as DNA: TGTGCCAGCAGCCACGATTCACGAGTAGCCTACGAGCAGTACTTC. As protein: CASSHDSRVAYEQYF.

J is TRBJ2-5 and V is TRBV11-2; 7 nucleotides align to TRBD1. CDR1 is SGHAT and CDR2 is FQNNGV in the germline V gene. This CDR3 is built from 14 residues. Unmatched junction bases numbered 4, after V lost 4 bases and J lost 2 bases. The CDR3 loop reads CASSSRGLQETQYF. The CDR3 DNA sequence: TGTGCCAGCAGCTCAAGGGGGCTACAAGAGACCCAGTACTTC.

This rearrangement joins TRBV7-8 to TRBJ2-1; 9 bases map to TRBD2. The CDR3 is 16 residues long. Germline CDR1 reads SGHVS; CDR2 reads FQNEAQ. The ends lost 1 base at V and 8 bases at J; junction bases unmatched: 9. CDR3 protein: CASSLGPSGEGDEQFF. The CDR3 region has the DNA TGTGCCAGCAGCTTAGGCCCTAGCGGGGAAGGGGATGAGCAGTTCTTC.

V usage is TRBV6-5 and J usage is TRBJ2-1; 8 bases are a match to TRBD2. Losses at the gene ends were 2 bases for V and 6 bases for J; bases not matched to a gene: 9. In germline, CDR1 is MNHEY, CDR2 SVGAGI. The CDR3 sequence is 16 residues long. This CDR3 is CASSYLGLAGSNEQFF. In nucleotides, the CDR3 is TGTGCCAGCAGTTACCTTGGACTAGCCGGGAGCAATGAGCAGTTCTTC.

The CDR3, as DNA: TGTGCCAGCAGCTTAGTTGGTAGCGGAACCTACGAGCAGTACTTC. Translating gives CASSLVGSGTYEQYF. The chain uses TRBV7-9 and TRBJ2-7; D is possibly TRBD2 (6 bases). CDR1 is SEHNR, CDR2 FQNEAQ, per germline (reference sequence). Trimming removed 1 base from V and 2 bases from J, with 12 bases in between. The CDR3 sequence is 15 residues long. The full variable domain, its missing parts supplied by reference TRBV7-9 and TRBJ2-7, is DTGVSQNPRHKITKRGQNVTFRCDPISEHNRLYWYRQTLGQGPEFLTYFQNEAQLEKSRLLSDRFSAERPKGSFSTLEIQRTEQGDSAMYLCASSLVGSGTYEQYFGPGTRLTVT.

The chain recombines TRBV4-1 with TRBJ2-7; 8 bases are a match to TRBD1. V lost 3 bases and J lost 6; bases outside the gene matches: 4. The CDR3 is 13 residues long. Germline values: CDR1 MGHRA, CDR2 YSYEKL. CDR3 nucleotides: TGCGCCAGCAGCCACCGGGACAGGCGCGAGCAGTACTTC. Amino acids: CASSHRDRREQYF.

The chain combines TRBV27 with TRBJ2-7; the D gene could be TRBD1 or TRBD2 (7 bases each). Germline V gene lookup returns CDR1 MNHEY and CDR2 SMNVEV (reference sequence). The CDR3 has 16 residues. V was cut by 3 bases and J by 2 bases, with 17 bases left in between. The CDR3 sequence is CASSFSAGQRAYEQYF. The DNA of the CDR3 is TGTGCCAGCAGTTTTTCAGCGGGACAGAGGGCCTACGAGCAGTACTTC.

The chain has TRBV19 and TRBJ2-7; TRBD2 agrees at 7 bases. The V gene end was trimmed by 5 bases and the J gene end by 6 bases; junction bases not matched to a gene: 10. Germline-derived CDR1 and CDR2 are LNHDA and SQIVND (reference sequence). This CDR3 region has 14 residues. The CDR3 sequence is CASSPRAGTIEQYF. CDR3 DNA: TGTGCCAGTAGTCCGAGAGCGGGGACCATCGAGCAGTACTTC. Complete variable domain (other parts from reference TRBV19 and TRBJ2-7): DGGITQSPKYLFRKEGQNVTLSCEQNLNHDAMYWYRQDPGQGLRLIYYSQIVNDFQKGDIAEGYSVSREKKESFPLTVTSAQKNPTAFYLCASSPRAGTIEQYFGPGTRLTVT.

This clone was seen only once. The identical CDR3 is also encoded by other nucleotide sequences in the sample. The gene calls are TRBV29-1 and TRBJ2-7; D gene uncertain. V gave up 4 bases and J gave up 1 base, with 8 bases separating them. This CDR3 comprises 12 residues. CDR1 is SQVTM, CDR2 ANQGSEA, per germline. For the CDR3, the DNA is TGCAGCGTTGTGGGCTCGTCCTACGAGCAGTACTTC. Translation: CSVVGSSYEQYF.

The chain links TRBV21-1 to TRBJ2-5; TRBD2, the table's D call, lacks a check against the DNA. TRBV21-1 is listed as a pseudogene. The CDR3 consists of 18 residues. The CDR3 DNA reads TGTGCCAGCAGCAAAGAACTAGGGGAGCGGGAGGTCAGGGAGACCCAGTACTTC. Its translation is CASSKELGEREVRETQYF.

The V call is TRBV2, the J call TRBJ2-1; no firm D call. V was trimmed by 2 bases and J by 9 bases, leaving 8 bases between them. Germline V lookup: CDR1 SNHLY, CDR2 FYNNEI. There are 12 residues in the CDR3. The CDR3 protein is CASSEKFGEQFF. CDR3 nucleotides: TGTGCCAGCAGTGAAAAGTTTGGTGAGCAGTTCTTC.

The rearrangement uses TRBV19 and TRBJ2-3; perhaps TRBD2 as D (6 bases). CDR3 length: 16 residues. With 3 bases removed from V and 2 bases from J, the gap between germline ends came to 15 bases. Per germline, CDR1 LNHDA and CDR2 SQIVND (reference sequence). The CDR3 protein is CASSMGRGRATDTQYF. The CDR3 DNA sequence: TGTGCCAGTAGTATGGGGCGGGGCAGGGCCACAGATACGCAGTATTTT.

The chain recombines TRBV15 with TRBJ2-2; maybe TRBD1 (6 bases). The CDR3 runs 15 residues. The V end was cut by 3 bases, the J end by 2 bases, with 10 bases between. Germline CDR1 is LNHNV and CDR2 is YYDKDF (reference sequence). This chain's CDR3 is CATSRTGHNTGELFF. The CDR3 region has the DNA TGTGCCACCAGCAGGACGGGACACAACACCGGGGAGCTGTTTTTT.

The chain combines TRBV27 with TRBJ2-1, with no clear D. CDR1 and CDR2 from the germline V gene are MNHEY and SMNVEV (reference sequence). V was cut by 3 bases and J by 5 bases, with 11 bases left in between. CDR3 length equals 14 residues. The CDR3 DNA follows: TGTGCCAGCAGTTTTTGGCTACAAAACAATGAGCAGTTCTTC. This gives the protein CASSFWLQNNEQFF.

This clone was recorded only once. The V and J genes are TRBV9 and TRBJ1-2, with D possibly matching TRBD1 (6 bases). This CDR3 has 16 amino acids. CDR1 is SGDLS, CDR2 YYNGEE, per germline. The V end lost 2 bases, the J end lost 2 bases, and 16 bases lay between the germline ends. CDR3 amino acids: CASSVSRAQGNYGYTF. In DNA form, the CDR3 reads TGTGCCAGCAGCGTCAGCAGGGCTCAGGGGAACTATGGCTACACCTTC.